This T cell receptor beta chain was recorded in a study of blood T cell repertoires in COVID-19. Across the study: The United States, Italy and Spain provided the acute and convalescent COVID-19 samples.

Authors' analysis steps: Reference gene primer amplification gave estimated nucleated cell counts. Libraries were prepared by immunoSEQ multiplex PCR; TCRdb keeps only in-frame clonotypes and omits some of them. For V, J and clone size, that table is used; D and trimming come from the DNA. The table lists 150,000 to 200,000 clones, approximately 88% of them singletons. The V end was cut by 7 bases, the J end by 0 bases, with 8 bases between. The CDR3 has 14 residues. Germline CDR1 SGDLS, CDR2 YYNGEE. The chain is built from TRBV9 and TRBJ2-6; no firm D call. Sequenced input: peripheral blood. This TCR was recovered from a human donor in a cohort sampled during active COVID-19. CDR3 nucleotides: TGTGCCAGCGGCGCCTCCTCTGGGGCCAACGTCCTGACTTTC. Translated: CASGASSGANVLTF.